The 27 T cell receptor beta chains reported below all come from one sample, sequenced in a study of beta chain features in type 1 diabetes. Study-wide points: Within each of all four CD4+ subsets, Type 1 diabetes patients had TCRB CDR3s that were moderately but significantly shorter.

Reverse transcribing all isolated RNA meant expressed TCRB transcripts were sequenced. Libraries were prepared by immunoSEQ multiplex PCR; TCRdb keeps only in-frame clonotypes and omits some of them. The sample yields about 160,000 clones, about 9.3% seen once. The antigens for these receptors are not known. The sequenced sample consisted of central memory CD4+ T cells from blood. These TCRs come from a man aged 25-45 years with type 1 diabetes.

This chain's CDR3 is CATKRGIGAYEQYF. DNA for the CDR3: TGTGCCACCAAGCGGGGAATCGGGGCCTACGAGCAGTACTTC. This chain uses TRBV27 with TRBJ2-7, with TRBD2 matching 7 bases. This CDR3 has 14 amino acids. Germline V lookup: CDR1 MNHEY, CDR2 SMNVEV (reference sequence). V gave up 10 bases and J gave up 2 bases; unmatched junction bases: 11.

The chain is built from TRBV14 and TRBJ2-7; no clear D gene. CDR3 length equals 11 residues. Germline CDR1 SGHDN, CDR2 FVKESK. V was shortened by 4 bases and J by 6 bases, with 7 bases between the two germline ends. The chain's CDR3 is CASSRQAEQYF. The CDR3 coding sequence is TGTGCCAGCAGCCGGCAGGCCGAGCAGTACTTC.

The chain has TRBV19 and TRBJ2-1; 14 nucleotides match TRBD2. CDR1 and CDR2 from the germline V gene are LNHDA and SQIVND (reference sequence). Trimming removed 4 bases from V and 8 bases from J; junction bases left unmatched: 4. CDR3 length: 15 residues. CDR3 protein: CASSTTSGRADEQFF. The CDR3 coding sequence is TGTGCCAGTAGTACGACTAGCGGGAGGGCTGATGAGCAGTTCTTC.

The chain uses TRBV5-1 and TRBJ1-2, with 10 bases aligning to TRBD1. V dropped 3 bases and J dropped 7; count of bases not matched to a gene: 9. In germline, CDR1 is SGHRS, CDR2 YFSETQ. The CDR3 is 15 residues long. CDR3 coding DNA: TGCGCCAGCAGCTCAGGGACAGGGGCCTCCCTTGGCTACACCTTC. This translates into CASSSGTGASLGYTF.

This clone has only a few counts. The CDR3 spells CASSRDSTGELFF. The CDR3 region has the DNA TGTGCCAGCAGTCGGGACAGCACCGGGGAGCTGTTTTTT. The chain links TRBV6-4 to TRBJ2-2; 7 bases are shared with TRBD1. CDR3 size: 13 residues. V was clipped by 5 bases and J by 4 bases; unmatched bases: 1. CDR1 and CDR2 (germline): MRHNA, SNTAGT.

CDR3 sequence reads: CASRLEGRHENIQYF. CDR3 DNA: TGTGCCAGCAGACTCGAAGGGAGACATGAAAACATTCAGTACTTC. The genes are TRBV6-6 and TRBJ2-4; D possibly corresponds to TRBD2 (5 bases). Trimming cost V 6 bases and J 5 bases, with 17 bases left between them. CDR3 length equals 15 residues. Germline CDR1 reads MNHNY; CDR2 reads SVGAGI (reference sequence).

The chain uses TRBV7-2 and TRBJ2-5; 7 bases map to TRBD1. The CDR3 length is 15 residues. The germline gives CDR1 SGHTA, CDR2 FQGNSA. The trim removed 5 bases at V and 5 bases at J, leaving 11 bases unmatched. As DNA, the CDR3 is TGTGCCAGCAGCGACGACAGGGAAGCAGGGGAGACCCAGTACTTC. Translation: CASSDDREAGETQYF.

There are a few counts of this clone. The CDR3 sequence: CSVSGQGNEKLFF. The DNA of the CDR3 is TGCAGCGTTTCCGGACAGGGTAATGAAAAACTGTTTTTT. The rearrangement uses TRBV29-1 and TRBJ1-4; TRBD1 agrees at 8 bases. This CDR3 comprises 13 residues. The V gene end was trimmed by 5 bases and the J gene end by 4 bases; junction bases not matched to a gene: 3. Germline values: CDR1 SQVTM, CDR2 ANQGSEA.

This rearrangement joins TRBV10-3 to TRBJ2-7; the match to TRBD2 covers 9 bases. Germline V gives CDR1 ENHRY, CDR2 SYGVKD. Trimming removed 7 bases from V and 0 bases from J; junction bases left unmatched: 7. The CDR3 extends over 15 amino acids. CDR3 sequence reads: CAINHNSGSSYEQYF. The CDR3 DNA follows: TGTGCCATCAACCATAATAGCGGGAGCTCCTACGAGCAGTACTTC.

The rearrangement joins TRBV6-1 to TRBJ2-5; TRBD1 might be the D (6 bases). The germline V gene encodes CDR1 MNHNS and CDR2 SASEGT. This CDR3 comprises 14 residues. The V end was cut by 6 bases, the J end by 5 bases, with 16 bases between. As DNA, the CDR3 is TGTGCCAGCAGGTCCAGGGGATTAGTGGAGACCCAGTACTTC. It specifies CASRSRGLVETQYF.

The sample holds a few counts of this clone. The V gene is TRBV30, the J gene TRBJ1-1, with a weak D call TRBD1 (5 bases). CDR3 length: 12 residues. V was trimmed by 1 base and J by 8 bases, leaving 11 bases between them. Germline V gene lookup returns CDR1 GTSNPN and CDR2 SVGIG (reference sequence). The CDR3, as DNA: TGTGCCTGGAGTGAAATCGCAGGGGAAGCTTTCTTT. This encodes CAWSEIAGEAFF.

In the case of this clone: Other DNA sequences in the sample encode the same CDR3. The chain combines TRBV7-9 with TRBJ1-2, with D perhaps TRBD1 (5 bases). Germline CDR1 and CDR2: SEHNR and FQNEAQ (reference sequence). The CDR3 is 12 residues long. V was trimmed by 5 bases and J by 4 bases, leaving 8 bases between them. The DNA for the CDR3 is TGTGCCAGCAGCCGTGACAGCTATGGCTACACCTTC. The encoded protein is CASSRDSYGYTF.

This clone was observed many times. One end of the junction varies from germline; a read error may be responsible. V is TRBV7-2 and J is TRBJ2-3, with D uncertain. The CDR3 is 13 residues long. In germline, CDR1 is SGHTA, CDR2 FQGNSA. The CDR3 loop reads CASSLPPTATQYF. The CDR3 coding sequence is TGTGCCAGCAGCTTACCTCCTACAGCTACGCAGTATTTT.

The V call is TRBV7-3, the J call TRBJ2-3; weak D call: TRBD1 (6 bases). This CDR3 spans 14 amino acids. CDR1 and CDR2 from the germline V gene are SGHTA and FQGTGA. V was shortened by 5 bases and J by 1 base, with 10 bases between the two germline ends. The CDR3 sequence is CASSLRTGTDTQYF. DNA of the CDR3: TGTGCCAGCAGCCTCAGGACAGGCACAGATACGCAGTATTTT.

This clone has just a few counts. The chain joins TRBV11-2 to TRBJ2-3, with 8 bases identical to TRBD2. The ends lost 1 base at V and 6 bases at J; junction bases unmatched: 9. The CDR3 sequence is 16 residues long. The germline V gene encodes CDR1 SGHAT and CDR2 FQNNGV. The CDR3 region is CASSLVAGSTVDTQYF. The CDR3 DNA sequence: TGTGCCAGCAGCTTAGTAGCGGGGTCCACAGTGGATACGCAGTATTTT.

Concerning this clone itself: The sample holds other DNA sequences that translate to the same CDR3. The chain uses TRBV14 and TRBJ2-7; D unresolved. The V and J ends lost 4 bases and 3 bases respectively, with 7 bases between them. This CDR3 has 12 amino acids. CDR1 and CDR2 from the germline V gene are SGHDN and FVKESK. In DNA form, the CDR3 reads TGTGCCAGCAGCCCGACATTCTACGAGCAGTACTTC. Protein: CASSPTFYEQYF.

DNA of the CDR3: TGTGCCAGTAGTATCGGTACAGGGATGCTGGTGGGCAATCAGCCCCAGCATTTT. This sequence encodes CASSIGTGMLVGNQPQHF. The chain has TRBV19 and TRBJ1-5; maybe TRBD1 (6 bases). V was shortened by 3 bases and J by 2 bases, with 20 bases between the two germline ends. The CDR3 runs 18 residues. Germline CDR1 LNHDA, CDR2 SQIVND (reference sequence).

This clone was seen a handful of times. The rearrangement uses TRBV9 and TRBJ2-3, with a tentative D call TRBD2 (6 bases). CDR1 and CDR2 from the germline V gene are SGDLS and YYNGEE. The CDR3 covers 16 residues. With 1 base removed from V and 6 bases from J, the gap between germline ends came to 18 bases. The CDR3 bases are TGTGCCAGCAGCGTAAAGGCGGGAACTAACGGCGATACGCAGTATTTT. Translated, it gives CASSVKAGTNGDTQYF.

This chain uses TRBV28 with TRBJ1-1, with a weak D call TRBD1 (6 bases). The CDR3 consists of 13 residues. Germline CDR1 MDHEN, CDR2 SYDVKM. V was cut by 5 bases and J by 5 bases, with 12 bases left in between. The CDR3 region is CASSGLGQTEAFF. In DNA form, the CDR3 reads TGTGCCAGCAGTGGTCTTGGACAGACTGAAGCTTTCTTT.

The chain links TRBV18 to TRBJ2-7; the D gene is possibly TRBD1 (6 bases). Germline CDR1 KGHSH, CDR2 LQKENI. V gave up 4 bases and J gave up 6 bases, with 16 bases separating them. This CDR3 is 14 amino acids long. In DNA, the CDR3 is TGTGCCAGCTCACGATCAGGGGCCCCCTCCGAGCAGTACTTC. Translating gives CASSRSGAPSEQYF.

The rearrangement links TRBV30 to TRBJ1-3; the D gene is possibly TRBD1 (5 bases). Per germline, CDR1 GTSNPN and CDR2 SVGIG (reference sequence). V lost 4 bases to trimming and J lost 1 base, with 11 bases between them. This CDR3 spans 14 amino acids. The CDR3 region is CAWTLGGSGNTIYF. For the CDR3, the DNA is TGTGCCTGGACCCTGGGGGGTTCTGGAAACACCATATATTTT.

This clone was seen a handful of times. The V call is TRBV10-3, the J call TRBJ2-1; D unclear. Germline V CDR1 and CDR2: ENHRY, SYGVKD. The CDR3 totals 17 residues. The V end was cut by 4 bases, the J end by 5 bases, with 21 bases between. The CDR3 DNA sequence: TGTGCCATCAGTGGGCCACCGGGTCGAGATTTCGACAATGAGCAGTTCTTC. Protein: CAISGPPGRDFDNEQFF.

This clone was seen only a few times. The CDR3 loop reads CASTPQGSSYEQYF. CDR3 in DNA: TGTGCCAGCACCCCACAGGGAAGTTCCTACGAGCAGTACTTC. The chain couples TRBV7-2 to TRBJ2-7, with D perhaps TRBD1 (6 bases). CDR3 length: 14 amino acids. Germline V gene data show CDR1 as SGHTA and CDR2 as FQGNSA. The ends were cut back, 7 bases at V and 1 base at J, with 14 bases in the middle.

This clone appeared a few times. The V call is TRBV7-6, the J call TRBJ2-3; D is perhaps TRBD2 (6 bases). V lost 5 bases to trimming and J lost 0 bases, with 15 bases between them. Germline CDR1 is SGHVS and CDR2 is FNYEAQ. The CDR3 is 16 amino acids. For the CDR3, the DNA is TGTGCCAGCAGCCGGGGGACCTTCACTAGCACAGATACGCAGTATTTT. Its protein is CASSRGTFTSTDTQYF.

The chain uses TRBV11-2 and TRBJ1-1; no firm D call. The CDR3 is 12 amino acids. V dropped 5 bases and J dropped 10 bases, with 14 bases sitting between them. In germline, CDR1 is SGHAT, CDR2 FQNNGV. CDR3 sequence: CASSPPEGTAFF. The CDR3 bases are TGTGCCAGCAGCCCACCGGAGGGCACAGCTTTCTTT.

This clone came up a few times. V and J are TRBV5-1 and TRBJ1-2; D gene uncertain. CDR3 size: 14 residues. V was trimmed by 4 bases and J by 0 bases, leaving 10 bases between them. Germline lookup yields CDR1 SGHRS and CDR2 YFSETQ. Here the CDR3 reads CASSPGSPNYGYTF. In DNA, the CDR3 is TGCGCCAGCAGCCCCGGGTCTCCTAACTATGGCTACACCTTC.

The chain has TRBV5-4 and TRBJ2-5; 9 positions match TRBD2. Per germline, CDR1 SGHNT and CDR2 YYREEE (reference sequence). Trimming took 2 bases from V and 7 from J; bases not matched to a gene: 12. This CDR3 is built from 16 residues. This chain's CDR3 is CASSLRREGDFLTQYF. DNA for the CDR3: TGTGCCAGCAGCTTACGGCGGGAGGGTGATTTTTTGACCCAGTACTTC. Combining the CDR3 with reference TRBV5-4 and TRBJ2-5 gives the whole variable domain ETGVTQSPTHLIKTRGQQVTLRCSSQSGHNTVSWYQQALGQGPQFIFQYYREEENGRGNFPPRFSGLQFPNYSSELNVNALELDDSALYLCASSLRREGDFLTQYFGPGTRLLVL.